These T cell receptor beta chains were read from a single sample in a study of CD8 T cells in ankylosing spondylitis. Each CDR3 protein is one row after TCRdb ran MiXCR on the 5' RACE reads. The data contain around 150,000 distinct CDR3 sequences, around 6.6% of them singletons. The sequenced sample consisted of blood, either unsorted or a sorted T cell fraction (not recorded which). Source of these receptors: a female donor with ankylosing spondylitis or in good health (not recorded which). Both conserved end residues are part of each CDR3. The D gene is left open where the match is weak. Clone sizes are given selectively: once, few, many, or a class where the clone is expanded.

abundance | j_gene | v_gene | d_gene | CDR3nt | CDR3aa
many | TRBJ2-1 | TRBV11-2 | TRBD2 | TGTGCCAGCAGCCCCCGGGGCGTCCCAGCGGGGTATTACAATGAGCAGTTCTTC | CASSPRGVPAGYYNEQFF
many | TRBJ2-7 | TRBV6-1 | TRBD2 | TGTGCCAGCAGTCATAGCGGGGGAGGCTACGAGCAGTACTTC | CASSHSGGGYEQYF
many | TRBJ2-2 | TRBV7-9 | NA | TGTGCCAGCAGCTTCGGTCAGAGGGGAGGCACCGGGGAGCTGTTTTTT | CASSFGQRGGTGELFF
many | TRBJ2-4 | TRBV12-3/TRBV12-4 | TRBD1 | TGTGCCAGCAGTCTGAGGACAGGGGAAAGCATTCAGTACTTC | CASSLRTGESIQYF
many | TRBJ1-5 | TRBV30 | TRBD1 | TGTGCCTGGAGACCACTAGGGACAGATTTTAGCAATCAGCCCCAGCATTTT | CAWRPLGTDFSNQPQHF
NA | TRBJ1-2 | TRBV18 | NA | TGTGCCAGCTCACCGTTAGCCCCGGCCGACTATGGCTACACCTTC | CASSPLAPADYGYTF
many | TRBJ2-1 | TRBV5-1 | NA | TGCGCCAGCAGCTTGGTAGGCAGTTCCTACAATGAGCAGTTCTTC | CASSLVGSSYNEQFF
many | TRBJ1-5 | TRBV4-1 | TRBD1 | TGCGCCAGCAGCCAAGTGGGCAGGGGGAGCAATCAGCCCCAGCATTTT | CASSQVGRGSNQPQHF
many | TRBJ1-1 | TRBV19 | TRBD1 | TGTGCCAGTAACCACGCCGGACAGGGCAGGACTGAAGCTTTCTTT | CASNHAGQGRTEAFF
many | TRBJ2-5 | TRBV20-1 | NA | TGCAGTGCTAGCTGGACAGCGCCCCAAGAGACCCAGTACTTC | CSASWTAPQETQYF
NA | TRBJ1-6 | TRBV7-8 | NA | TGTGCCAGCAGCTTCGACAGGAATTCACCCCTCCACTTT | CASSFDRNSPLHF
many | TRBJ2-6 | TRBV9 | NA | TGTGCCAGCAGCGTAGAGGTGACTCCCTCTGGGGCCAACGTCCTGACTTTC | CASSVEVTPSGANVLTF
many | TRBJ1-1 | TRBV5-1 | NA | TGCGCCAGCAGCTTTGGTTCGGGGAACACTGAAGCTTTCTTT | CASSFGSGNTEAFF
many | TRBJ2-3 | TRBV7-2 | NA | TGTGCCAGCAGCATATACTCAGATACGCAGTATTTT | CASSIYSDTQYF
many | TRBJ2-3 | TRBV5-1 | TRBD2 | TGCGCCAGCAGCGGGACTAGCGGGAGTCCTAGCACAGATACGCAGTATTTT | CASSGTSGSPSTDTQYF
many | TRBJ1-4 | TRBV10-3 | TRBD1 | TGTGCCATCAGTTCACAGGGGGCAGGTGAAAAACTGTTTTTT | CAISSQGAGEKLFF
few | TRBJ1-1 | TRBV10-2 | TRBD1 | TGCGCCAGCAGTATTCAGGGGGCGGACACTGAAGCTTTCTTT | CASSIQGADTEAFF
many | TRBJ1-2 | TRBV11-2 | NA | TGTGCCAGCAGCTTAGAGGTCTGGCACAGGACCACTAACTATGGCTACACCTTC | CASSLEVWHRTTNYGYTF
NA | TRBJ1-2 | TRBV28 | NA | TGTGCCAGCAGTTCAGGGAGCTATGGCTACACCTTC | CASSSGSYGYTF
many | TRBJ2-1 | TRBV19 | NA | TGTGCCAGTACCTTTATCCAGGGAGGTAGTTTGAATGAGCAGTTCTTC | CASTFIQGGSLNEQFF
few | TRBJ2-3 | TRBV12-3/TRBV12-4 | TRBD2 | TGTGCCAGCAGTTTTACCGCGGGGGGGTTCACAGATACGCAGTATTTT | CASSFTAGGFTDTQYF
many | TRBJ2-3 | TRBV5-1 | NA | TGCGCCAGCAGCTTGAGACAGGATCGCACAGATACGCAGTATTTT | CASSLRQDRTDTQYF
many | TRBJ2-3 | TRBV5-6 | TRBD2 | TGTGCCAGCAGCCCCCGATTAGGACTAGCGGAGAGCACAGATACGCAGTATTTT | CASSPRLGLAESTDTQYF
many | TRBJ2-2 | TRBV5-1 | NA | TGCGCCAGCAGCAAAGGGCCCAAGAACACCGGGGAGCTGTTTTTT | CASSKGPKNTGELFF
many | TRBJ2-1 | TRBV25-1 | NA | TGTGCCAGCAGTTATGGGGGCCTCTCCTACAATGAGCAGTTCTTC | CASSYGGLSYNEQFF
many | TRBJ2-5 | TRBV20-1 | TRBD2 | TGCAGTGCTGCCCCGTGGACTAGCGGGGAGGAGACCCAGTACTTC | CSAAPWTSGEETQYF
many | TRBJ2-1 | TRBV20-1 | TRBD2 | TGCAGTGCCTCGCCCGGGACTAGCGTGCAAAGTTGGCACAATGAGCAGTTCTTC | CSASPGTSVQSWHNEQFF
many | TRBJ1-1 | TRBV25-1 | NA | TGTGCCAGCAGTGAGGCTAAAAGGAGCACTGAAGCTTTCTTT | CASSEAKRSTEAFF
many | TRBJ2-3 | TRBV7-9 | NA | TGTGCCAGCAGCTTAGAGGTAGATACGCAGTATTTT | CASSLEVDTQYF
many | TRBJ2-5 | TRBV5-1 | NA | TGCGCCAGCAGCAGGGGGGACGGATCTGAGACCCAGTACTTC | CASSRGDGSETQYF
many | TRBJ2-7 | TRBV6-1 | NA | TGTGCCAGCAGCAGATCTAACACGGCCTACGAGCAGTACTTC | CASSRSNTAYEQYF
many | TRBJ2-7 | TRBV27 | NA | TGTGCCAGCAGTTTTTCCGCCGCCTACGAGCAGTACTTC | CASSFSAAYEQYF
many | TRBJ1-5 | TRBV19 | TRBD1 | TGTGCCAGTAGTCCCCAGGGGGTCAATCAGCCCCAGCATTTT | CASSPQGVNQPQHF
many | TRBJ1-4 | TRBV4-2 | TRBD1 | TGTGCCAGCAGCCACCACAGGGGACGCCTTATTACAACTAATGAAAAACTGTTTTTT | CASSHHRGRLITTNEKLFF
many | TRBJ1-2 | TRBV12-3/TRBV12-4 | NA | TGTGCCAGCACCCAAACAGGCTATGGCTACACCTTC | CASTQTGYGYTF
many | TRBJ1-2 | TRBV12-3/TRBV12-4 | NA | TGTGCCAGCAGTATACAGGGAGGCATTGGCTATGGCTACACCTTC | CASSIQGGIGYGYTF
many | TRBJ2-1 | TRBV6-2/TRBV6-3 | TRBD2 | TGTGCCAGCAGTTCAGGACTAGCGGGGGGGAATGAGCAGTTCTTC | CASSSGLAGGNEQFF
many | TRBJ1-1 | TRBV20-1 | TRBD1 | TGCAGTGCGGAATCGCAGGGGGACACTGAAGCTTTCTTT | CSAESQGDTEAFF
many | TRBJ1-3 | TRBV5-1 | NA | TGCGCCAGCAGCCTTGAACAGACCAGCTCTGGAAACACCATATATTTT | CASSLEQTSSGNTIYF
few | TRBJ1-1 | TRBV30 | NA | TGTGCCTGGACAGGGTACACTGAAGCTTTCTTT | CAWTGYTEAFF
NA | TRBJ2-7 | TRBV5-4 | NA | TGTGCCAGCAGCCTCGGGGTACAGTCTAGGGAGCAGTACTTC | CASSLGVQSREQYF
many | TRBJ1-1 | TRBV7-9 | TRBD1 | TGTGCCAGCAGTTCAGGGGGGATGAACACTGAAGCTTTCTTT | CASSSGGMNTEAFF
many | TRBJ2-3 | TRBV5-1 | NA | TGCGCCAGCAGCTGGGGGCAGTTTTCTAGCACAGATACGCAGTATTTT | CASSWGQFSSTDTQYF